The T cell receptor (beta chain) described here comes from a study of blood T cells in healthy people across ages. With a J-beta primer mix and a sample-barcoded 5' primer, a second PCR ran roughly 6 to 11 cycles. TCRdb itself ran the 5' RACE reads through MiXCR, one entry per CDR3 protein. This sample has approximately 1,000,000 distinct CDR3 sequences, with around 43% found just once. From germline, CDR1 is SGHTA and CDR2 FQGNSA. Trimming removed 5 bases from V and 2 bases from J, with 13 bases in between. This CDR3 region has 14 residues. This clonotype was observed many times. Those donating, healthy Caucasian individuals from Russia, were aged roughly 6 to 90.

The sequencing sample was made of blood. The sequence derives from a woman aged 60-70 years in good health. This chain joins TRBV7-2 and TRBJ2-7; a possible D gene is TRBD2 (6 bases). CDR3 sequence (DNA): TGTGCCAGCAGCCCTAGCGCCAGAACCTACGAGCAGTACTTC. It specifies CASSPSARTYEQYF.